The rows below give T cell receptor beta chains drawn from one sample of a study of cytomegalovirus exposure and HLA in healthy donors. Sequencing was performed with immunoSEQ multiplex PCR; in TCRdb, only in-frame clones are kept and a portion is missing. The data include some 130,000 clones; the top ten clones carry roughly 2%. The sample taken for sequencing was PBMCs. Source of these receptors: a woman aged 60-75 years in good health and CMV-seronegative. CDR3s include the opening cysteine and the closing phenylalanine or tryptophan. A D gene is named only where the DNA matches it firmly.

V gene	D gene	J gene	CDR3 protein	CDR3 DNA
TRBV27	TRBD1	TRBJ2-7	CASSWDRGPGEQYF	TGTGCCAGCAGCTGGGACAGGGGGCCGGGGGAGCAGTACTTC
TRBV28	-	TRBJ1-2	CASSFGQNYGYTF	TGTGCCAGCAGTTTTGGGCAGAACTATGGCTACACCTTC
TRBV6-1	-	TRBJ1-2	CASSDPGGGIYGYTF	TGTGCCAGCAGTGATCCCGGAGGAGGGATCTATGGCTACACCTTC
TRBV4-1	-	TRBJ2-5	CASSQGGTQYF	TGCGCCAGCAGCCAGGGGGGGACCCAGTACTTC
TRBV6-1	-	TRBJ2-1	CASSEENIFYSSYNEQFF	TGTGCCAGCAGTGAGGAAAACATATTCTACAGCTCCTACAATGAGCAGTTCTTC
TRBV19	-	TRBJ2-3	CASSIQGTDTQYF	TGTGCCAGTAGTATACAGGGCACAGATACGCAGTATTTT
TRBV28	-	TRBJ1-1	CASSDRHSILNTEAFF	TGTGCCAGCAGTGATCGACATTCTATTCTCAACACTGAAGCTTTCTTT
TRBV2	-	TRBJ1-5	CASRQNRPNQPQHF	TGTGCCAGCAGACAAAACAGGCCCAATCAGCCCCAGCATTTT
TRBV19	TRBD1	TRBJ1-2	CASSTTGTGAYGYTF	TGTGCCAGTAGTACTACCGGGACAGGGGCGTATGGCTACACCTTC
TRBV4-2	-	TRBJ2-7	CASSQDGYTAYEQYF	TGTGCCAGCAGCCAAGATGGTTACACCGCCTACGAGCAGTACTTC
TRBV5-1	TRBD2	TRBJ2-3	CASSLYVAGGGDTQYF	TGCGCCAGCAGCCTTTATGTAGCGGGAGGGGGAGATACGCAGTATTTT
TRBV28	-	TRBJ2-4	CASSFSPLPQNIQYF	TGTGCCAGCAGTTTCTCCCCCCTCCCTCAAAACATTCAGTACTTC
TRBV6-5	-	TRBJ1-4	CASSYFGSTNEKLFF	TGTGCCAGCAGTTACTTCGGGTCAACTAATGAAAAACTGTTTTTT
TRBV29-1	TRBD1	TRBJ1-2	CSVEGTGGNYGYTF	TGCAGCGTTGAAGGGACAGGGGGCAACTATGGCTACACCTTC
TRBV9	-	TRBJ1-2	CASSVGPAGYGYTF	TGTGCCAGCAGCGTAGGGCCCGCAGGCTATGGCTACACCTTC
TRBV28	TRBD1	TRBJ1-4	CASSLPLAGGYEKLFF	TGTGCCAGCAGTTTACCCCTCGCAGGGGGCTACGAAAAACTGTTTTTT
TRBV27	-	TRBJ1-6	CASSLGGAGRSPLHF	TGTGCCAGCAGTTTGGGGGGGGCCGGTCGATCACCCCTCCACTTT
TRBV5-5	TRBD1	TRBJ1-3	CASSLGTGEAGNTIYF	TGTGCCAGCAGCTTGGGGACAGGGGAAGCTGGAAACACCATATATTTT
TRBV6-6	-	TRBJ1-1	CASSVAQVF	TGTGCCAGCAGTGTAGCCCAAGTCTTT
TRBV5-1	-	TRBJ1-1	CASSLVQASTEAFF	TGCGCCAGCAGCTTGGTTCAGGCGAGCACTGAAGCTTTCTTT
TRBV4-2	-	TRBJ2-3	CASSHPSRGSTDTQYF	TGTGCCAGCAGCCATCCGTCGAGGGGGAGCACAGATACGCAGTATTTT
TRBV9	-	TRBJ2-5	CASSDPGVQETQYF	TGTGCCAGCAGCGACCCAGGTGTTCAAGAGACCCAGTACTTC
TRBV6-5	TRBD2	TRBJ2-2	CATGGTGELFF	TGTGCCACCGGGGGGACCGGGGAGCTGTTTTTT
TRBV7-2	-	TRBJ2-7	CASSPTHGGLQYF	TGTGCCAGCAGCCCTACCCATGGAGGGCTACAGTACTTC
TRBV7-3	-	TRBJ2-7	CAGSPASSYEQYF	TGTGCCGGCAGTCCGGCTAGTTCCTACGAGCAGTACTTC
TRBV29-1	-	TRBJ2-2	CSVLVYTGELFF	TGCAGCGTTCTCGTATACACCGGGGAGCTGTTTTTT